This TCR beta chain comes out of a study of blood T cell repertoires in COVID-19. The method was immunoSEQ multiplex PCR; TCRdb's version includes in-frame clones alone and lacks a portion of them. The top ten clones hold roughly 4% of a sample with 130,000 to 150,000 clones, around nine tenths of them seen once. V lost 4 bases and J 1 base, leaving 14 bases between the germline ends. Germline V gives CDR1 LNHNV, CDR2 YYDKDF (reference sequence). The CDR3 contains 15 residues. The sequenced sample was peripheral blood. The sequence derives from a woman in her thirties or forties with acute or convalescent COVID-19. The chain recombines TRBV15 with TRBJ2-7; TRBD1 is a possible D gene (5 bases). In DNA, the CDR3 is TGTGCCACCAGCACCAGCAAGAAGGGGTCCTACGAGCAGTACTTC. Protein product: CATSTSKKGSYEQYF.